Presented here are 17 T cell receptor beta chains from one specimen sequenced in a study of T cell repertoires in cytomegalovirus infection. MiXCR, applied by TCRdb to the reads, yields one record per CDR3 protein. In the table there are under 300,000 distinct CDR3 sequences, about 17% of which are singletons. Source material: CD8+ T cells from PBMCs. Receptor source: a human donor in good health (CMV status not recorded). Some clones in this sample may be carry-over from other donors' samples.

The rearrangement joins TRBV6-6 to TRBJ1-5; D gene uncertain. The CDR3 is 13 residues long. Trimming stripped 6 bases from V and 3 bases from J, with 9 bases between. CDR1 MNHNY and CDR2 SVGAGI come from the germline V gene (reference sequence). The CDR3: CASSRPINQPQHF. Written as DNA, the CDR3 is TGTGCCAGCAGCCGACCGATCAATCAGCCCCAGCATTTT.

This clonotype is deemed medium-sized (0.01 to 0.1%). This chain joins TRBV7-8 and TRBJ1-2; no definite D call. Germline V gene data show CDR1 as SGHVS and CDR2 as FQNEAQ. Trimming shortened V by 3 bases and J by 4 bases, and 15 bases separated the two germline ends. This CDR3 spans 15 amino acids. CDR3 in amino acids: CASSFDDRILYGYTF. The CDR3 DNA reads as TGTGCCAGCAGCTTCGACGATCGAATTCTCTATGGCTACACCTTC. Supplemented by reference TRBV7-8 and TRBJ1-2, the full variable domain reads GAGVSQSPRYKVAKRGQDVALRCDPISGHVSLFWYQQALGQGPEFLTYFQNEAQLDKSGLPSDRFFAERPEGSVSTLKIQRTQQEDSAVYLCASSFDDRILYGYTFGSGTRLTVV.

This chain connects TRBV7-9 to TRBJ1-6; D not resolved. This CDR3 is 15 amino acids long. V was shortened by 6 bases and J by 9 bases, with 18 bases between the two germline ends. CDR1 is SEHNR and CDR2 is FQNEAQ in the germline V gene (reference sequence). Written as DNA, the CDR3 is TGTGCCAGCAGACCAAGTCTGGGTGACGGTTCACCCCTCCACTTT. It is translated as CASRPSLGDGSPLHF.

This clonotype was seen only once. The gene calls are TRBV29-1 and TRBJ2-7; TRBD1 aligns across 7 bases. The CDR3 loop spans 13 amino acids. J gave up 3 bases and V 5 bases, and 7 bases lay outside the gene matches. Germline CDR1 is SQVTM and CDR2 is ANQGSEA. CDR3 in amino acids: CSVTGTEYYEQYF. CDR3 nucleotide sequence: TGCAGCGTTACCGGGACAGAATACTACGAGCAGTACTTC.

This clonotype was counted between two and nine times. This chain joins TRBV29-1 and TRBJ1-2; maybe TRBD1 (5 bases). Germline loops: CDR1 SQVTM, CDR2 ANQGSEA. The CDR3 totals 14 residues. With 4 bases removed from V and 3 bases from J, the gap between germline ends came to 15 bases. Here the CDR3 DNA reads TGCAGCGTTGTGGGGGGTTTAAAGGACTATGGCTACACCTTC. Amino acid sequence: CSVVGGLKDYGYTF.

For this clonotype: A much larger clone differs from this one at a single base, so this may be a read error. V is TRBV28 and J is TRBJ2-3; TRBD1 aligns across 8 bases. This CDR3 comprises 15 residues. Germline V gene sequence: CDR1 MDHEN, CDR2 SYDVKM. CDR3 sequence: CGSSPGGSRTDTQYF. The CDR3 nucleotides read TGTGGCAGCAGTCCAGGGGGCAGCCGCACAGATACGCAGTATTTT.

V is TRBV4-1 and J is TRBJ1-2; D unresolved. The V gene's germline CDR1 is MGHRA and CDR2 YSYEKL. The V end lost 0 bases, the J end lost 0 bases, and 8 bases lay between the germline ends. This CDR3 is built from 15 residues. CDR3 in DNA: TGCGCCAGCAGCCAAGATACGGAGACTAACTATGGCTACACCTTC. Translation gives CASSQDTETNYGYTF.

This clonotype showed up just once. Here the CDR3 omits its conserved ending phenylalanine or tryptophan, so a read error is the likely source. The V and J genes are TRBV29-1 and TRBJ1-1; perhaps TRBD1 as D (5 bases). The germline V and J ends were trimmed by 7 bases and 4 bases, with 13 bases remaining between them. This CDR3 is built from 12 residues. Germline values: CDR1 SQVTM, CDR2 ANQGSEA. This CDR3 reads CSALVGGTEAFL. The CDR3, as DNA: TGCAGCGCCCTGGTGGGGGGCACTGAAGCTTTCTTA.

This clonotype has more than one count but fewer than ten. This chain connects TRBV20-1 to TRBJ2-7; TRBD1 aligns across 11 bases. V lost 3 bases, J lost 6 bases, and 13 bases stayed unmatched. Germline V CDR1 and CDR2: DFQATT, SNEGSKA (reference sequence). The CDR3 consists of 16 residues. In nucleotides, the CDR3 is TGCAGTGCTAGCTTGGGACAGGGGGTCCTTGGGGGCGAGCAGTACTTC. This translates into CSASLGQGVLGGEQYF.

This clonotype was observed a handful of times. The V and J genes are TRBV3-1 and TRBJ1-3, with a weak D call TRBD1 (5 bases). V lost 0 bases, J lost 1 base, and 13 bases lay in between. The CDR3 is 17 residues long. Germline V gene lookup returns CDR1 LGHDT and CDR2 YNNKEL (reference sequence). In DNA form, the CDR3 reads TGTGCCAGCAGCCAAGACGGACAAGACTATTCTGGAAACACCATATATTTT. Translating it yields CASSQDGQDYSGNTIYF. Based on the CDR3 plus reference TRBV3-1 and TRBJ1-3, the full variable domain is DTAVSQTPKYLVTQMGNDKSIKCEQNLGHDTMYWYKQDSKKFLKIMFSYNNKELIINETVPNRFSPKSPDKAHLNLHINSLELGDSAVYFCASSQDGQDYSGNTIYFGEGSWLTVV.

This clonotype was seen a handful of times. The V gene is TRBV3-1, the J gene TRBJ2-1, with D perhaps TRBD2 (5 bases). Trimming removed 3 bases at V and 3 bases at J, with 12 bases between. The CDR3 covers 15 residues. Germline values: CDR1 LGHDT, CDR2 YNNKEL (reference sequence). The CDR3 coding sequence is TGTGCCAGCAGCCATGAGCCTAGCAGCTACAATGAGCAGTTCTTC. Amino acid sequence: CASSHEPSSYNEQFF.

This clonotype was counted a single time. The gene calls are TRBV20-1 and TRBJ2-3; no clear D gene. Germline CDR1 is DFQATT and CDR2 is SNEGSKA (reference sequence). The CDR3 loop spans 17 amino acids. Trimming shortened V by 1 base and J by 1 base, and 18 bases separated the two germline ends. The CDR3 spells CSARGVGESPRTDTQYF. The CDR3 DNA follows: TGCAGTGCTAGAGGGGTCGGCGAATCACCTCGCACAGATACGCAGTATTTT.

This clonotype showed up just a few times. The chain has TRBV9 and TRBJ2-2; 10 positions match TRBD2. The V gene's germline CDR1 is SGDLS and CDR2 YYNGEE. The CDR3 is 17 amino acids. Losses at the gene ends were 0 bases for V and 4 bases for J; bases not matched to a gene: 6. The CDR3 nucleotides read TGTGCCAGCAGCGTAGCTTTGGGACTAGCGAGCACCGGGGAGCTGTTTTTT. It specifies CASSVALGLASTGELFF. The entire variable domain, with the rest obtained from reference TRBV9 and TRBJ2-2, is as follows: DSGVTQTPKHLITATGQRVTLRCSPRSGDLSVYWYQQSLDQGLQFLIQYYNGEERAKGNILERFSAQQFPDLHSELNLSSLELGDSALYFCASSVALGLASTGELFFGEGSRLTVL.

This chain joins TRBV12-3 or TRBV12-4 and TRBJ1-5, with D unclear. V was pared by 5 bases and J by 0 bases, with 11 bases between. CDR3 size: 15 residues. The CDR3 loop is CASSGSGNSNQPQHF. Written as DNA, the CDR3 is TGTGCCAGCAGTGGGTCGGGAAATAGCAATCAGCCCCAGCATTTT.

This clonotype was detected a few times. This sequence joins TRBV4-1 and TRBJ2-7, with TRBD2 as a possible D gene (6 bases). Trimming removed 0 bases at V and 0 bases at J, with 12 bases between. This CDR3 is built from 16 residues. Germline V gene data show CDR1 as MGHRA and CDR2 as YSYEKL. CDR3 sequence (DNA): TGCGCCAGCAGCCAAGATGGCCTCGGGGGCTCCTACGAGCAGTACTTC. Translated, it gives CASSQDGLGGSYEQYF.

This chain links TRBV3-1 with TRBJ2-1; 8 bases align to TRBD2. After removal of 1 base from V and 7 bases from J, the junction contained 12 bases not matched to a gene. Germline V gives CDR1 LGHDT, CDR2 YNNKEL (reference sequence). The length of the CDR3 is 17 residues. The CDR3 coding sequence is TGTGCCAGCAGCCAAGTCGGCGGGGGGACTATATCGAATGAGCAGTTCTTC. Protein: CASSQVGGGTISNEQFF.

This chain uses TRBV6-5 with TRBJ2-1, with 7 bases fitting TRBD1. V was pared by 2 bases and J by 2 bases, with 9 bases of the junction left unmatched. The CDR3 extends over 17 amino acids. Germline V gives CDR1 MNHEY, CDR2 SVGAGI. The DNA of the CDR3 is TGTGCCAGCAGTTACAGTCAGGACGGGACAGCCTACAATGAGCAGTTCTTC. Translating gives CASSYSQDGTAYNEQFF.